This T cell receptor (beta chain) stems from a study of blood T cells in healthy people across ages (dated by TCRdb to between 2014 and 2017). Some background on the complete study: Template switching captured roughly one uniquely barcoded TCR beta cDNA molecule per two T cells in model experiments. Age-related changes in TCR beta repertoire diversity were measured in the study by deep sequencing normalized with unique cDNA molecular identifiers. Donors were grouped into four age groups: young (average approximately 16 years), middle-aged (roughly 40), aged (around 66) and long-lived (less than 85). Donors of different ages were randomly distributed across sequencing lanes to avoid experimental bias. Two additional independent replicas of 1 million unique cDNA reads from the same blood draw were analyzed for two donors (one aged 18 to 30 and one aged 80 or older).

The donors were about 40 Caucasian individuals from Russia, aged roughly 6 to 90 years, who were systemically healthy. Each donor gave about 10 milliliters of peripheral blood, drawn into EDTA-treated Vacutainer tubes. Ficoll-Paque density-gradient centrifugation was used to isolate PBMCs, with at least 6.5 million per sample. Total RNA was extracted from PBMCs with Trizol reagent, with at least 6 micrograms obtained per sample. For every donor, flow cytometry on a PBMC aliquot measured the percentage of naive CD45RAhigh/CD27high T cells. This clonotype appeared once. Its recognized antigen is unknown. Mismatch with germline at one junction end may stem from a read error. The CDR1 and CDR2 encoded by the germline V gene (reference sequence) are LGHDT and YNNKEL. The CDR3 contains 14 residues, cysteine and phenylalanine counted. Just CDR3 DNA is preserved here, 42 bases in frame from base 1. Library preparation used 5' RACE. A second PCR of about 6 to 11 cycles was performed with a sample-barcoded 5' primer and a J-beta primer mix. A template-switch 5' adaptor carrying 12 random nucleotides introduced a unique molecular identifier onto each TCR beta cDNA molecule. At least 2.5 million CDR3-containing paired-end reads were obtained from each sample. All of the RNA was converted into first-strand cDNA using the Mint cDNA synthesis kit, with a TRBC-specific oligonucleotide serving as the primer. After uracil-DNA glycosylase treatment, a first 18-cycle PCR used universal primers M1SS and BC2_uni_R on all cDNA. In the source study's methods: For normalization, 1 million high-quality reads, each with a distinct molecular identifier, were randomly selected from each sample. Instead of being binned into consensus sequences, reads with shared molecular identifiers were discarded. MiTCR, set to a Q25 quality threshold and the strictest error-elimination algorithm, was used for CDR3 identification, clonotype clustering and error correction. A nonparametric unseen species model with Euler transformation was used to estimate lower-bound total TCR beta diversity. TCRdb reprocessed the public reads (quality trimming at Q25 with fastp, clone calling with MiXCR) and kept in-frame beta chains. Rows are unified per CDR3 protein, each entry keeping the most common DNA and genes. TCRdb, not the authors, supplied the V and J calls. This sample holds around 2 million distinct CDR3 sequences; more than 35% were observed only once. The leading ten clones occupy around 23% of the sample.

What the study reported, not specific to this receptor: Because the CMV infection status of the donors was unknown, age-related changes in expanded clonotypes may potentially have been confounded. Since profiling was done on bulk unsorted PBMCs, naive and antigen-experienced compartments could not be conclusively compared. Total diversity estimates from one million sequenced T cells were considered lower bounds and underestimates. Observed TCR beta diversity correlated strongly with the percentage of naive T cells measured by flow cytometry. Observed TCR beta diversity per million T cells fell roughly linearly with age, and a significant reduction was already apparent by age about 36. Compared with the aged group, the long-lived group had more naive CD4+ T cells, fewer expanded clones and increased TCR diversity, suggesting age selection.

The chain is made from TRBV3-1 and TRBJ2-5; there is no confident call for the D gene. Sequencing was done on a sample of blood. The TCR originated in a human donor in good health. The CDR3 sequence is CASGQVTEQETQYF. The nucleotides are TGTGCCAGCGGCCAAGTTACGGAACAAGAGACCCAGTACTTC.